Sequencing of this T cell receptor (beta chain) was carried out in a study of T cells expressing NK-cell markers. Study-wide background: It was from sorted CD3+CD56+NKG2C+, CD3+CD56+NKG2C- and CD3+CD56-NKG2C+ T cells that TCR beta repertoires came.

The CDR3 runs 15 residues. Germline loops: CDR1 MNHEY, CDR2 SMNVEV (reference sequence). cDNA encoding TCR beta was synthesized via 5'RACE template switching incorporating UMIs. TCRdb reprocessed the 5' RACE reads; each CDR3 protein has one entry and no DNA is given. The sample table includes under 200,000 distinct CDR3 sequences. The chain uses TRBV27 and TRBJ1-2; as DNA is missing, the TRBD1 call by TCRdb cannot be tested. Sequencing was done on a sample of blood T cells: a sorted CD56 or NKG2C T cell subset, CD4+ or CD8+ T cells, or bulk PBMC T cells (not recorded which). The source of this sequence is a woman between 18 and 70 years old in good health. This CDR3 reads CASSSPRGGRFGYTF.